The TCR beta chain described here comes from a study of blood T cell repertoires in COVID-19. About the study: Samples representing acute and convalescent COVID-19 were sourced from the United States, Italy and Spain. The cDNA or gDNA used as material had been derived from T cells, B-cell-depleted T cells, or PBMCs.

As handled by the study authors: Nucleated cell number was recorded as an estimate derived from reference gene primer amplification. The data were produced by immunoSEQ multiplex PCR, yet TCRdb's version contains in-frame clones alone and is incomplete. V and J calls plus clone size are reproduced from that table; the DNA served to infer D and trimming. The sample lists hundreds of thousands of clones, 70% to 90% seen once, with around 4.5% in the top ten. Germline-derived CDR1 and CDR2 are SQVTM and ANQGSEA. This CDR3 region has 9 residues. V dropped 5 bases and J dropped 6 bases, with 4 bases sitting between them. Each exposed participant met a COVID-19 case in the 2 weeks preceding study entry.

The chain employs TRBV29-1 and TRBJ1-1; no firm D call. The receptor comes from a woman in her twenties or thirties who had been exposed to COVID-19. Material: PBMCs or T cells enriched from blood (not recorded which). This CDR3 is CSVTPEAFF. In DNA, the CDR3 is TGCAGCGTTACTCCTGAAGCTTTCTTT. The complete variable domain, with remaining parts taken from reference TRBV29-1 and TRBJ1-1, reads SAVISQKPSRDICQRGTSLTIQCQVDSQVTMMFWYRQQPGQSLTLIATANQGSEATYESGFVIDKFPISRPNLTFSTLTVSNMSPEDSSIYLCSVTPEAFFGQGTRLTVV.